This T cell receptor (beta chain) was profiled in a study of Ad26.COV2.S vaccination and SARS-CoV-2 variants. Study at large: Into the muscle, Ad26.COV2.S was dosed once or twice, 56 days apart.

Indicated treatment: about 20 received Ad26.COV2.S at low or high dose, single or two shots; 5 received placebo; per-sample allocation not given. All samples were drawn on day 63, counting from the first vaccine or placebo injection. Using immunoSEQ multiplex PCR, the repertoire was profiled, and TCRdb retains in-frame clones only, with some absent. The sample records over 450,000 clones, roughly nine tenths being singletons. Germline values: CDR1 MDHEN, CDR2 SYDVKM. Trimming left V 2 bases short and J 6 bases short, with 15 bases between. The CDR3 spans 15 residues. The chain has TRBV28 and TRBJ2-3; weak D call: TRBD2 (6 bases). The TCR sequence derives from a person aged 18-65 years who received the Ad26.COV2.S COVID-19 vaccine or a placebo. This material consisted of peripheral blood, taken in a trial of Ad26.COV2.S vaccine versus placebo. The DNA of the CDR3 is TGTGCCAGCAGTTTAGGCGGGACGGGTCCGGATACGCAGTATTTT. This sequence encodes CASSLGGTGPDTQYF.